This passage covers 5 T cell receptor beta chains from one sample sequenced in a study of beta chain features in type 1 diabetes. Of the isolated RNA, all was reverse transcribed, and so the sequenced material was expressed TCRB transcripts. The protocol was immunoSEQ multiplex PCR, while the TCRdb copy is restricted to in-frame clones and leaves out a portion. The sample has about 410,000 clones, roughly 14% seen once; the top ten hold roughly 0.038%. What was sequenced was naive CD4+ T cells from blood. All receptors derive from a man aged 25 to 40 in good health.

The V call is TRBV7-2, the J call TRBJ2-3; D remains unclear. The V gene lost 5 bases and the J gene lost 9 bases, with 12 bases spanning the gap. Germline V gives CDR1 SGHTA, CDR2 FQGNSA. This CDR3 is built from 12 residues. CDR3 DNA: TGTGCCAGCAGCCTCAGTATGGGAACGCAGTATTTT. Translation: CASSLSMGTQYF.

The chain couples TRBV30 to TRBJ1-4; TRBD1 matches 7 bases. V lost 1 base, J lost 3 bases, and 2 bases stayed unmatched. CDR1 is GTSNPN and CDR2 is SVGIG in the germline V gene (reference sequence). The CDR3 totals 14 residues. The CDR3 region is CAWSAGTANEKLFF. CDR3 coding DNA: TGTGCCTGGAGTGCCGGGACAGCTAATGAAAAACTGTTTTTT. Combining the CDR3 with reference TRBV30 and TRBJ1-4 gives the whole variable domain SQTIHQWPATLVQPVGSPLSLECTVEGTSNPNLYWYRQAAGRGLQLLFYSVGIGQISSEVPQNLSASRPQDRQFILSSKKLLLSDSGFYLCAWSAGTANEKLFFGSGTQLSVL.

V gene TRBV2 combines with J gene TRBJ2-1; perhaps TRBD2 as D (6 bases). Germline V gene data show CDR1 as SNHLY and CDR2 as FYNNEI. The CDR3 is 17 residues long. V lost 1 base, J lost 2 bases, and 15 bases lay in between. The CDR3 region has the DNA TGTGCCAGCAGTGAAGAATGGGCGGGACTCACCTACAATGAGCAGTTCTTC. Its protein product is CASSEEWAGLTYNEQFF.

This clone has a handful of counts. The chain links TRBV7-2 to TRBJ2-1, with TRBD1 as a possible D gene (5 bases). Germline CDR1 reads SGHTA; CDR2 reads FQGNSA. CDR3 length: 13 residues. Trimming took off 1 base at V and 15 bases at J, with 16 bases between the two ends. CDR3 bases: TGTGCCAGCAGCTTAGAGGGGAACACCGACGGGTTCTTC. It codes for CASSLEGNTDGFF.

This clone was found a few times. CDR3 region: CSTAAGTGIAYEQYF. The CDR3 region has the DNA TGCAGCACGGCTGCCGGGACAGGGATCGCCTACGAGCAGTACTTC. The rearrangement joins TRBV29-1 to TRBJ2-7, with TRBD1 matching over 9 bases. CDR3 length: 15 residues. Trimming at V came to 8 bases and at J to 2 bases, leaving 13 bases not matched to a gene. CDR1 is SQVTM and CDR2 is ANQGSEA in the germline V gene.